The 20 T cell receptor beta chains below all came from one sample that was sequenced in a study of T cell responses to AZD1222 COVID-19 vaccine (dated by TCRdb to the early 2020s). The time point label, read with the paper, signifies: baseline before first vaccination. The treatment or condition label for this specimen denotes: meningococcal conjugate vaccine given as trial control. Library preparation employed the immunoSEQ multiplex PCR assay. The table was pulled from immuneACCESS by TCRdb, which kept in-frame rearrangements only. Such tables lose some clones; where checked, under half of the loss comes from unresolved V genes, and the rest has no known cause. The sample table lists about 98,000 clones, about 91% of them with a count of one. The ten largest clones take up about a tenth of the sample. The sequences come from peripheral blood, collected on day 0 of MenACWY control vaccination. The source of these receptors is an adult in good health.

The gene calls are TRBV19 and TRBJ2-1; D is uncertain. The CDR3 contains 12 residues. The V gene's germline CDR1 is LNHDA and CDR2 SQIVND (reference sequence). The V end was cut by 7 bases, the J end by 8 bases, with 12 bases between. The CDR3 bases are TGTGCCAGTAAACCGAGGACCGATGAGCAGTTCTTC. Translated: CASKPRTDEQFF.

The chain joins TRBV11-2 to TRBJ1-5; perhaps TRBD1 as D (6 bases). The ends were cut back, 3 bases at V and 3 bases at J, with 21 bases in the middle. CDR3 length: 18 residues. Germline V gives CDR1 SGHAT, CDR2 FQNNGV. The CDR3 sequence: CASSFLRWGRGTNQPQHF. The CDR3 region has the DNA TGTGCCAGCAGCTTCCTTAGATGGGGCAGGGGCACCAATCAGCCCCAGCATTTT.

Written as DNA, the CDR3 is TGTGCCAGTAGTGCCCCGGGGGGTAGCAATCAGCCCCAGCATTTT. Translation: CASSAPGGSNQPQHF. The rearrangement uses TRBV19 and TRBJ1-5; D might be TRBD1 (5 bases). Trimming pared 5 bases from V and 0 bases from J, leaving 11 bases between. The length of the CDR3 is 15 residues. Germline CDR1 and CDR2: LNHDA and SQIVND (reference sequence).

This clone was picked up a small number of times. Sequence at one end of the junction differs from germline and may be a read error. V is TRBV12-5 and J is TRBJ1-1; TRBD1 is a possible D gene (5 bases). Germline CDR1 and CDR2: LGHNT and FRNRAP. The CDR3 is made up of 11 amino acids. DNA for the CDR3: TGTGCTAGTGGTTCCGGGACTGTAGCTTTCTTT. Translating gives CASGSGTVAFF. The full variable domain, completed using reference TRBV12-5 and TRBJ1-1, is DARVTQTPRHKVTEMGQEVTMRCQPILGHNTVFWYRQTMMQGLELLAYFRNRAPLDDSGMPKDRFSAEMPDATLATLKIQPSEPRDSAVYFCASGSGTVAFFGQGTRLTVV.

This chain uses TRBV5-6 with TRBJ1-6, with D hard to call. CDR1 is SGHDT and CDR2 is YYEEEE in the germline V gene. This CDR3 spans 15 amino acids. V shed 3 bases and J shed 9 bases, with 16 bases lying between them. CDR3 DNA: TGTGCCAGCAGCTCCAGAGGACCGCCTTTTTCACCCCTCCACTTT. As protein: CASSSRGPPFSPLHF.

V and J are TRBV28 and TRBJ1-6, with 8 bases identical to TRBD1. The CDR3 contains 14 residues. J lost 10 bases, V lost 8 bases, and 10 bases had no gene match. Per the germline V gene, CDR1 is MDHEN and CDR2 is SYDVKM. CDR3 sequence reads: CASGLGQGFSPLHF. The CDR3 DNA reads as TGTGCCAGCGGACTAGGACAGGGTTTCTCACCCCTCCACTTT. Full variable domain (remainder filled in from reference TRBV28 and TRBJ1-6): DVKVTQSSRYLVKRTGEKVFLECVQDMDHENMFWYRQDPGLGLRLIYFSYDVKMKEKGDIPEGYSVSREKKERFSLILESASTNQTSMYLCASGLGQGFSPLHFGNGTRLTVT.

The rearrangement links TRBV30 to TRBJ1-4, with D possibly TRBD1 on 6 matching bases. The CDR3 covers 15 residues. The V end lost 4 bases, the J end lost 3 bases, and 15 bases lay between the germline ends. Germline CDR1 is GTSNPN and CDR2 is SVGIG (reference sequence). DNA for the CDR3: TGTGCCTGGACTAGGGTGACAGGATCTAATGAAAAACTGTTTTTT. Its protein product is CAWTRVTGSNEKLFF.

This clone was counted a few times. The chain has TRBV12-3 or TRBV12-4 and TRBJ2-1, with unresolved D. Trimming pared 8 bases from V and 0 bases from J, leaving 5 bases between. The CDR3 runs to 12 residues. CDR3 DNA: TGTGCCAGCGAAAGCTCCTACAATGAGCAGTTCTTC. It yields the protein CASESSYNEQFF.

The chain joins TRBV7-2 to TRBJ1-3; D not certain. Germline CDR1 and CDR2: SGHTA and FQGNSA. This CDR3 contains 14 residues. V lost 6 bases and J 1 base, leaving 10 bases between the germline ends. CDR3 protein: CASRFGGSGNTIYF. For the CDR3, the DNA is TGTGCCAGCAGGTTCGGAGGTTCTGGAAACACCATATATTTT.

This clone was picked up one time. V and J are TRBV5-4 and TRBJ2-7; 9 nucleotides line up with TRBD1. Germline V gives CDR1 SGHNT, CDR2 YYREEE (reference sequence). CDR3 length equals 17 residues. Trimming cost V 2 bases and J 4 bases; bases outside gene matches: 13. The CDR3 nucleotides read TGTGCCAGCAGCTTCCCGGAGGGCGGGACAGGGCTTTACGAGCAGTACTTC. Protein: CASSFPEGGTGLYEQYF.

This clone was observed a few times. The sample carries other DNA sequences with the same CDR3. The rearrangement links TRBV5-1 to TRBJ1-2; 7 bases line up with TRBD1. There are 15 residues in the CDR3. Germline lookup yields CDR1 SGHRS and CDR2 YFSETQ. The junction had 5 bases not matched to a gene; V was cut back by 0 bases and J by 3 bases. This CDR3 reads CASSLGKGTDYGYTF. The CDR3 nucleotides read TGCGCCAGCAGCTTGGGGAAAGGGACAGACTATGGCTACACCTTC.

The rearrangement uses TRBV18 and TRBJ2-3, with D unresolved. The ends were cut back, 5 bases at V and 0 bases at J, with 3 bases in the middle. Per the germline V gene, CDR1 is KGHSH and CDR2 is LQKENI. This CDR3 region has 12 residues. In nucleotides, the CDR3 is TGTGCCAGCTCAACAAGCACAGATACGCAGTATTTT. This sequence encodes CASSTSTDTQYF.

The J gene is TRBJ1-5, the V gene TRBV6-5; D is undetermined. The CDR3 extends over 13 amino acids. With 0 bases removed from V and 5 bases from J, the gap between germline ends came to 5 bases. Germline V gene sequence: CDR1 MNHEY, CDR2 SVGAGI. Here the CDR3 reads CASSYSSDQPQHF. Written as DNA, the CDR3 is TGTGCCAGCAGTTACTCCAGCGATCAGCCCCAGCATTTT.

V usage is TRBV7-8 and J usage is TRBJ2-7; tentative D call: TRBD1 (6 bases). V was trimmed by 6 bases and J by 2 bases, leaving 11 bases between them. Germline loops: CDR1 SGHVS, CDR2 FQNEAQ. The CDR3 is 13 residues long. The CDR3 spells CASSPDRTYEQYF. The CDR3, as DNA: TGTGCCAGCAGTCCGGACAGAACCTACGAGCAGTACTTC.

The V and J genes are TRBV5-5 and TRBJ2-6, with TRBD1 identical over 7 bases. CDR3 length: 15 residues. Looked up from germline, CDR1 is SGHKS and CDR2 is YYEKEE (reference sequence). The V segment lost 2 bases and the J segment 3 bases; nucleotides outside the gene matches: 2. CDR3 coding DNA: TGTGCCAGCAGCTTAGGGGGCTTTGGGGCCAACGTCCTGACTTTC. Translating gives CASSLGGFGANVLTF.

V and J are TRBV7-3 and TRBJ2-3, with 16 positions matching TRBD2. CDR3 length equals 16 residues. Germline V gene lookup returns CDR1 SGHTA and CDR2 FQGTGA. The trim removed 3 bases at V and 6 bases at J, leaving 3 bases unmatched. CDR3 DNA: TGTGCCAGCAGCTTCGGGACTAGCGGGGGGGCGGATACGCAGTATTTT. This codes for CASSFGTSGGADTQYF.

The V and J genes are TRBV25-1 and TRBJ1-1, with a possible D match to TRBD1 (5 bases). Germline V gene lookup returns CDR1 MGHDK and CDR2 SYGVNS. This CDR3 is 14 amino acids long. The V end lost 2 bases, the J end lost 2 bases, and 9 bases lay between the germline ends. The CDR3 DNA reads TGTGCCAGCAGTGAAGGGGGAATAAACACTGAAGCTTTCTTT. Translation: CASSEGGINTEAFF.

The genes are TRBV2 and TRBJ1-1; weak D call: TRBD1 (6 bases). CDR1 is SNHLY and CDR2 is FYNNEI in the germline V gene. This CDR3 is 13 amino acids long. Trimming took off 6 bases at V and 0 bases at J, with 8 bases between the two ends. This chain's CDR3 is CASRGQMNTEAFF. CDR3 nucleotides: TGTGCCAGCAGAGGACAGATGAACACTGAAGCTTTCTTT. Using reference TRBV2 and TRBJ1-1 for the parts outside the CDR3, the full variable domain is EPEVTQTPSHQVTQMGQEVILRCVPISNHLYFYWYRQILGQKVEFLVSFYNNEISEKSEIFDDQFSVERPDGSNFTLKIRSTKLEDSAMYFCASRGQMNTEAFFGQGTRLTVV.

The chain links TRBV6-2 or TRBV6-3 to TRBJ2-5; D is ambiguous. There are 11 residues in the CDR3. The V gene's germline CDR1 is MNHEY and CDR2 SVGEGT. Trimming pared 2 bases from V and 5 bases from J, leaving 3 bases between. Here the CDR3 DNA reads TGTGCCAGCAGTTACGGGGAGACCCAGTACTTC. Residues: CASSYGETQYF.

This clone was counted a few times. The V and J genes are TRBV4-3 and TRBJ1-4; D is uncertain. Germline V gene lookup returns CDR1 LGHNA and CDR2 YSLEER. CDR3 length: 15 residues. V was cut by 0 bases and J by 3 bases, with 8 bases left in between. The CDR3 protein is CASSQDRAANEKLFF. The DNA of the CDR3 is TGCGCCAGCAGCCAAGATCGGGCGGCTAATGAAAAACTGTTTTTT.